This T cell receptor beta chain originates from a study of blood T cells in healthy people across ages. The study, taken as a whole, reports: Whereas aged donors had fewer naive CD4+ cells, long-lived donors had more of them and higher diversity.

The ends were cut back, 0 bases at V and 11 bases at J, with 22 bases in the middle. Germline loops: CDR1 MGHRA, CDR2 YSYEKL. The CDR3 sequence is 16 residues long. The second PCR ran roughly 7 to 12 cycles with a sample-barcoded 5' primer and J-beta primers. Through a template-switch adaptor with 12 random nucleotides, each cDNA molecule received a tag. The study obtained at least 2.5 million CDR3-containing paired-end reads from every sample. In TCRdb, the 5' RACE reads were re-called with MiXCR into one record per CDR3 protein. The data contain just over 1 million distinct CDR3 sequences, 40% to 50% of them singletons. As concerns this clonotype: What it binds is unknown.

Samples each yielded at least 6 micrograms of total RNA. Input material: blood. The chain has TRBV4-1 and TRBJ2-5; TRBD2 might be the D (5 bases). This receptor was identified in a woman aged 55-69 years in good health. CDR3 amino acids: CASSQDKGDPGNEQYF. The CDR3 region has the DNA TGCGCCAGCAGCCAAGATAAAGGTGACCCCGGGAATGAGCAGTACTTC.